This TCR beta chain stems from a study of T cell changes during pregnancy in multiple sclerosis. Profiled with immunoSEQ multiplex PCR; TCRdb holds only in-frame clones, not every one. The sample holds 90,000 to 150,000 clones, about 94% seen once. The CDR3 runs 13 residues. Trimming at V came to 4 bases and at J to 5 bases, leaving 1 base not matched to a gene. Germline V CDR1 and CDR2: LGHNA, YNFKEQ. The chain links TRBV4-2 to TRBJ1-5, with 8 bases identical to TRBD1. The receptor was isolated from a female donor with multiple sclerosis, enrolled in a pregnancy study. Sample: peripheral blood, taken before pregnancy. The CDR3 protein is CASSPTGDQPQHF. DNA for the CDR3: TGTGCCAGCAGCCCGACAGGGGATCAGCCCCAGCATTTT.